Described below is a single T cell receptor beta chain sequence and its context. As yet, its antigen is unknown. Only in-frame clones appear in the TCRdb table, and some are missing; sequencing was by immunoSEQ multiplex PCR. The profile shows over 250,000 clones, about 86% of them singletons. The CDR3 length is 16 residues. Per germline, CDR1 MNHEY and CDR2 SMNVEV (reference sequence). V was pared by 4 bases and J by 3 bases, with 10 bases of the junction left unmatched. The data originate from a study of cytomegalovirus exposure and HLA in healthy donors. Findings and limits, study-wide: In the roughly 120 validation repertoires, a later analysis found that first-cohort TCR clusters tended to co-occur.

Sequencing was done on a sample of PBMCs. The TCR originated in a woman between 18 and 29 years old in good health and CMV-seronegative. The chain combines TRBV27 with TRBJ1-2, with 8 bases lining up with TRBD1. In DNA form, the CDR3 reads TGTGCCAGCAGTTGGGACAGGCTAAACGGGCACTATGGCTACACCTTC. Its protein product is CASSWDRLNGHYGYTF.